The sequence of this T cell receptor beta chain was determined in a study of blood T cell repertoires in COVID-19. As processed by the authors: Amplification of reference gene primers provided the estimated nucleated cell counts. Sequenced by immunoSEQ multiplex PCR; TCRdb stores in-frame clones only, minus some. Clone size and the V and J calls come from that table; the DNA yielded D and trimming. The sample includes 150,000 to 200,000 clones, roughly 87% of them seen just once. The CDR3 covers 17 residues. The germline gives CDR1 SGHDN, CDR2 FVKESK. The ends lost 4 bases at V and 1 base at J; junction bases unmatched: 6.

The rearrangement uses TRBV14 and TRBJ2-2, with 10 bases identical to TRBD2. This clonotype was obtained from a woman between 50 and 59 years old with acute or convalescent COVID-19. The sequencing input was peripheral blood. The CDR3: CASSLFRLAGNTGELFF. The CDR3 DNA sequence: TGTGCCAGCAGCCTATTTCGACTAGCGGGGAACACCGGGGAGCTGTTTTTT.